A selection of T cell receptor beta chains follows, all from one sample in a study of CD8 T cells in Susac syndrome. In TCRdb, the immunoSEQ multiplex PCR reads were re-called with MiXCR into one record per CDR3 protein. The sample has around 150,000 distinct CDR3 sequences; approximately 95% are singletons. The specimen sequenced was CD8+ T cells from PBMCs. The source is a human donor with Susac syndrome. Both conserved end residues are part of each CDR3. The order of the fields is V gene, clone size, J gene, D gene, CDR3 DNA, CDR3 protein. D genes are given only for firm matches. The listing skips clone size in some rows; elsewhere it reads once, few, many or a size class.

TRBV7-9	once	TRBJ2-2	NA	TGTGCCAGCAGGAACGGTGGCGGGGAGCTGTTTTTT	CASRNGGGELFF
TRBV13	NA	TRBJ2-6	NA	TGTGCCAGCAGCCTACAAGGTGGGGCCAACGTCCTGACTTTC	CASSLQGGANVLTF
TRBV9	NA	TRBJ2-3	NA	TGTGCCAGCAGCATGGGTGGATCCACAGATACGCAGTATTTT	CASSMGGSTDTQYF
TRBV6-2/TRBV6-3	NA	TRBJ2-5	NA	TGTGCCAGCAGTTACTGGACCCCGGGAGAGACCCAGTACTTC	CASSYWTPGETQYF
TRBV7-9	NA	TRBJ2-5	TRBD1	TGTGCCAGCACCTTAATAGGGGACAGGGGAAGACAAGAGACCCAGTACTTC	CASTLIGDRGRQETQYF
TRBV5-4	NA	TRBJ1-5	NA	TGTGCCAGCAGCTTGGAGGGGGAACAGCCCCAGCATTTT	CASSLEGEQPQHF
TRBV6-5	NA	TRBJ2-2	NA	TGTGCCAGCAGTTACCTCGTACCCGACACCGGGGAGCTGTTTTTT	CASSYLVPDTGELFF
TRBV7-9	NA	TRBJ2-1	TRBD2	TGTGCCAGCAGCTTCCAAGGGGCGGGAGTATACAATGAGCAGTTCTTC	CASSFQGAGVYNEQFF
TRBV6-6	NA	TRBJ2-7	NA	TGTGCCAGCGGCAAGGATTCTGGGCAGTACTTC	CASGKDSGQYF
TRBV3-1	NA	TRBJ2-7	NA	TGTGCCAGCAGCGAAGAGGGCCTTTACGAGCAGTACTTC	CASSEEGLYEQYF
TRBV6-5	NA	TRBJ2-6	NA	TGTGCCAGCAGTTACACCGGCACGACCGGCTCTGGGGCCAACGTCCTGACTTTC	CASSYTGTTGSGANVLTF
TRBV9	NA	TRBJ2-7	TRBD1	TGTGCCAGCAGCGCAAACAGGGGGCTTTCTGACTACGAGCAGTACTTC	CASSANRGLSDYEQYF